The T cell receptor (beta chain) described here comes from a study of blood T cell repertoires in COVID-19. Whole-study context: Samples taken during acute and convalescent COVID-19 were collected in the United States, Italy and Spain.

There are 15 residues in the CDR3. Germline loops: CDR1 SGHDT, CDR2 YYEEEE. With 2 bases removed from V and 4 bases from J, the gap between germline ends came to 15 bases. In the authors' methods: Reference gene primer amplification gave nucleated cell count estimates. Profiling relied on immunoSEQ multiplex PCR, and the TCRdb table lists in-frame clones only, not all of them. The V and J calls and the clone size are those of that table, but D and trimming were determined from the DNA. The profile shows approximately 130,000 clones, approximately 87% of them singletons. The sample consisted of peripheral blood. The chain couples TRBV5-6 to TRBJ2-5; tentative D call: TRBD1 (6 bases). The receptor was derived from a woman in her fifties or sixties with acute or convalescent COVID-19. The CDR3 region is CASSFYPAGVETQYF. The DNA of the CDR3 is TGTGCCAGCAGCTTTTATCCAGCAGGGGTAGAGACCCAGTACTTC.